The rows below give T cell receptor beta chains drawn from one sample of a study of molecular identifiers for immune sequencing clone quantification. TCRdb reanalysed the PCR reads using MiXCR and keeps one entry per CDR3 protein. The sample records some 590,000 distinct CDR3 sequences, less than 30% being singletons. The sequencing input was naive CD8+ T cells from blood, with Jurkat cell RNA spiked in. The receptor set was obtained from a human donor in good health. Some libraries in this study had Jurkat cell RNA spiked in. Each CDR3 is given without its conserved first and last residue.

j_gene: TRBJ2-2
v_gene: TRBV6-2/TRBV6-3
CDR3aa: ASSYAPGVAGTGELF

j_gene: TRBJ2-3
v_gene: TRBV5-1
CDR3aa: ASSFLLAGDTDTQY

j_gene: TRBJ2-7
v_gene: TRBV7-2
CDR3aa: ASSFSGKFASYEQY

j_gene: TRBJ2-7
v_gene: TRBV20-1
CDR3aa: SAEEEREGSEQY

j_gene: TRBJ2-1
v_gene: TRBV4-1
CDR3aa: ASSHSGGGPYNEQF

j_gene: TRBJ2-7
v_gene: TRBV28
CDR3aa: ASRMGVGQGEYEQY

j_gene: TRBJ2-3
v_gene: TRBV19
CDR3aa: ATRLSEGADTQY

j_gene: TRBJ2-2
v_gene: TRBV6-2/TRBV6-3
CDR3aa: ASSPFGGALSGELF

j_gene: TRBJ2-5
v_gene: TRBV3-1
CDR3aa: ARSQAGLAEPQY

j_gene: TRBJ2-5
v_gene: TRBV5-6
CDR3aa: ASSPGQPSFQETQY

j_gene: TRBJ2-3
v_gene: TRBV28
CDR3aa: ASSLKPARTSTDTQY

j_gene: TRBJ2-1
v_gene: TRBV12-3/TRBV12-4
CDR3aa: ASSPTGLEVREQF

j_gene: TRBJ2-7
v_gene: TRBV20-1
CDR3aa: SAPVHYEQY

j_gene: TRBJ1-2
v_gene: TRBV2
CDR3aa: AISEKTGTLGYT

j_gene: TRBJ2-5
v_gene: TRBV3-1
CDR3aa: ASSQVPEETQY

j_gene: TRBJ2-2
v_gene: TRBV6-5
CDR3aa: ASSYTPGVPPGELF

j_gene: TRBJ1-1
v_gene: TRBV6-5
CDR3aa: ASSYRTGSLNTEAF

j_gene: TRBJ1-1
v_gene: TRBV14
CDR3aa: ASSPWTGSEAF

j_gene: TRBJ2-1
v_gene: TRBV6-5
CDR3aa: ASALRDSSAANEQF

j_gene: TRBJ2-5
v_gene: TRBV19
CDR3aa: ASSISGVGGETQY

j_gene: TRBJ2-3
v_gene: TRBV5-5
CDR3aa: ASSGQFHTTSGGASDTQY

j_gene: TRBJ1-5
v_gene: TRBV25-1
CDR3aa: ASSTAPCTDSNQPQH

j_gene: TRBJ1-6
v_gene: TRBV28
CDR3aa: ASSHDRGAFSPLH